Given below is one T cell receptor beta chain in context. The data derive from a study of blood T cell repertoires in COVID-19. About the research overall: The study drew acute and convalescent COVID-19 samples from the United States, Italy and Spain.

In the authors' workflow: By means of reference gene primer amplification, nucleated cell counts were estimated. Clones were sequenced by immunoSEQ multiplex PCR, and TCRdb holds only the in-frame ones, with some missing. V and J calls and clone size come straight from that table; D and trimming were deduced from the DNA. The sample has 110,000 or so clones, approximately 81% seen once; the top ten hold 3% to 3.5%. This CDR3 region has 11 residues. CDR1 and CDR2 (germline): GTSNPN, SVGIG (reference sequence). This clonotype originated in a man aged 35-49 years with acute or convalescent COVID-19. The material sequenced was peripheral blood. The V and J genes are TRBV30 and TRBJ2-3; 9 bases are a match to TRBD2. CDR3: CGAGGYDTQYF. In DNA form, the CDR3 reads TGTGGAGCGGGGGGCTATGATACGCAGTATTTT.